This T cell receptor (beta chain) was captured by sequencing in a study of radiotherapy plus CTLA-4 blockade in lung cancer. Whole-study results and caveats: According to reports, early shifts in blood T cell clones, alongside interferon-beta, forecast response most accurately.

Each patient with chemo-refractory metastatic non-small-cell lung cancer was treated with focal radiation plus CTLA-4 blockade using ipilimumab. The CDR3 spans 14 residues. Trimming stripped 5 bases from V and 4 bases from J, with 14 bases between. Germline lookup yields CDR1 MDHEN and CDR2 SYDVKM. TCRdb's table, derived via immunoSEQ multiplex PCR, lists solely in-frame clones and lacks some. The profile shows about 120,000 clones, more than 65% of them singletons. A word on this clone: Its antigen is unknown.

The sequence derives from a human donor with non-small cell lung cancer that progressed on radiotherapy plus ipilimumab. Some clones in this sample may be carry-over from other donors' samples. The sequencing here drew on peripheral blood, taken from a patient treated with radiotherapy plus ipilimumab. V is TRBV28 and J is TRBJ1-1, with D unresolved. The CDR3 sequence is CASSLNEGSTEAFF. DNA for the CDR3: TGTGCCAGCAGTCTTAATGAGGGTTCCACTGAAGCTTTCTTT.